This record concerns one T cell receptor (beta chain) sequence. The target antigen is unknown. A clone one base away is much larger, so this may be a read error. The sample carries other DNA sequences with the same CDR3. These data come from a study of long-term antiretroviral therapy in people with HIV. Study at large: First collections came about a decade before the 2015 immediate-ART recommendation. Study conclusions and caveats: The study found that diversity rose after ART but stayed below transplant donor controls. CDR3 lengths in HIV samples spanned a narrower range than controls.

From each donor, at least one pre-ART PBMC sample and at least two post-ART PBMC samples were obtained. The immunoSEQ assay was v3.0, run at survey level. Clones were read by immunoSEQ multiplex PCR, and TCRdb kept only the in-frame ones, dropping some. The table lists fewer than 6,500 clones, around 80% of them singletons. The CDR3 is made up of 13 amino acids. V was clipped by 9 bases and J by 8 bases; unmatched bases: 10. Germline V gives CDR1 MNHEY, CDR2 SMNVEV (reference sequence). The sample in question was unsorted PBMCs, obtained 1.8 years before starting antiretroviral therapy. The receptor was isolated from a man between 40 and 49 years old with HIV. The chain combines TRBV27 with TRBJ1-1; 9 bases fit TRBD1. CDR3 sequence reads: CASSPTGGTEAFF. DNA of the CDR3: TGTGCCAGTAGTCCGACAGGGGGGACGGAAGCTTTCTTT.